The clone carrying this TCR beta chain was detected many times. The antigen is undetermined. Using RNA transcripts as the source, TCR beta CDR3 regions were amplified. First-round RT-PCR with HTBI primers amplified the TCR CDR3 region. From the multiplex PCR reads, TCRdb called clonotypes with MiXCR, one entry per CDR3 protein. The sample lists 300,000 to 400,000 distinct CDR3 sequences; over 11% were seen once. The germline gives CDR1 MNHNS, CDR2 SASEGT. This CDR3 has 12 amino acids. After removal of 3 bases from V and 12 bases from J, the junction contained 4 bases not matched to a gene. The sample comes from a study of T cells in Graves' hyperthyroidism and ophthalmopathy. Study-wide results and caveats: Using 13 V-J features, a model discriminated ophthalmopathy from stable hyperthyroidism.

The TCR originated in a woman aged 55-69 years with Graves' hyperthyroidism. The V call is TRBV6-1, the J call TRBJ1-5; 8 nucleotides line up with TRBD1. Sequenced sample: blood. The CDR3 DNA reads TGTGCCAGCAGTGACCCGGACAGGGACCAGCATTTT. It translates to CASSDPDRDQHF.